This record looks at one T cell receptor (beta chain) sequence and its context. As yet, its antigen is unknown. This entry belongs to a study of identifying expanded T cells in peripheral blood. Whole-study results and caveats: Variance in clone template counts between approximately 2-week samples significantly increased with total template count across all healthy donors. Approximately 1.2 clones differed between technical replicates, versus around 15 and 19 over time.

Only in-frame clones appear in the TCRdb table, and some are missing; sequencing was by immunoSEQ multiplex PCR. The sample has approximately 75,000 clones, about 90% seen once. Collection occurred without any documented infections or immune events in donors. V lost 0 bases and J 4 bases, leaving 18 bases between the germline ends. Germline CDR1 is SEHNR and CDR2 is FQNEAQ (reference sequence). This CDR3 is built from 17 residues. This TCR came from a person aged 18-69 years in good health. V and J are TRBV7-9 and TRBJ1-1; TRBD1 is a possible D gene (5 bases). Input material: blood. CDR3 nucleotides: TGTGCCAGCAGCTTAGCGTACGGTGAAGGGGTGGGCACTGAAGCTTTCTTT. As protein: CASSLAYGEGVGTEAFF.